The rows below give T cell receptor beta chains drawn from one sample of a study of blood T cells in healthy people across ages. TCRdb itself ran the 5' RACE reads through MiXCR, one entry per CDR3 protein. The sample has roughly 1,000,000 distinct CDR3 sequences, around 27% seen once. These data also featured in a second study, about T cells of mothers and their children.

The sequenced material came from blood. These receptors all come from a girl aged 2 to 9 in good health. CDR3s include the opening cysteine and the closing phenylalanine or tryptophan. D genes are given only for firm matches. For some rows the clone size is stated as once, few or many, or as a class when expanded; others skip it.

j_call clone_size v_call d_call cdr3_aa cdr3_nt
TRBJ2-7 few TRBV19 - CASSITGDPYEQYF TGTGCCAGTAGTATCACGGGGGATCCCTACGAGCAGTACTTC
TRBJ2-1 - TRBV4-2 TRBD1 CASSQEGTVTNEQFF TGTGCCAGCAGCCAAGAGGGGACAGTGACCAATGAGCAGTTCTTC
TRBJ2-3 few TRBV5-4 - CASSGQGVGGTDTQYF TGTGCCAGCAGCGGCCAGGGAGTGGGGGGCACAGATACGCAGTATTTT
TRBJ1-2 - TRBV7-2 - CASSLLGHGYTF TGTGCCAGCAGCTTATTAGGCCATGGCTACACCTTC
TRBJ2-5 few TRBV20-1 TRBD2 CSARDRLAIIQETQYF TGCAGTGCTAGAGATCGACTAGCTATAATACAAGAGACCCAGTACTTC
TRBJ2-7 - TRBV29-1 - CSVKLTTTYEQYF TGCAGTGTGAAGTTAACTACCACCTACGAGCAGTACTTC
TRBJ2-5 - TRBV29-1 - CSVARDILETQYF TGCAGCGTTGCCCGGGACATTTTGGAGACCCAGTACTTC
TRBJ1-2 - TRBV7-2 - CASGRGENYGYTF TGTGCCAGCGGCCGGGGGGAGAACTATGGCTACACCTTC
TRBJ2-2 few TRBV5-1 - CASSLVRSRPNTGELFF TGCGCCAGCAGCTTGGTACGATCCCGACCGAACACCGGGGAGCTGTTTTTT
TRBJ2-5 few TRBV11-1 - CASSRNSGTETQYF TGTGCCAGCAGCCGCAACTCGGGTACAGAGACCCAGTACTTC
TRBJ2-1 - TRBV13 - CASSLGGARYNEQFF TGTGCCAGCAGCTTAGGGGGGGCCCGATACAATGAGCAGTTCTTC
TRBJ2-7 - TRBV29-1 TRBD2 CSVGASGGPSGYEQYF TGCAGCGTTGGGGCTAGCGGGGGACCCAGTGGCTACGAGCAGTACTTC
TRBJ1-4 few TRBV6-4 TRBD1 CASTSTLAPDRSERTTNEKLFF TGTGCCAGCACCTCGACTCTAGCACCGGACAGGTCTGAACGGACAACTAATGAAAAACTGTTTTTT
TRBJ1-1 - TRBV7-8 - CASSTEPEGTAEAFF TGTGCCAGCAGCACAGAACCGGAGGGAACGGCTGAAGCTTTCTTT
TRBJ1-2 few TRBV6-1 - CAGSEALSGLSYTF TGTGCCGGCAGTGAAGCGCTTTCAGGGTTGAGCTACACCTTC
TRBJ2-3 - TRBV19 - CASSIGRGREDTQYF TGTGCCAGTAGTATAGGACGGGGAAGGGAAGATACGCAGTATTTT
TRBJ2-7 few TRBV12-3/TRBV12-4 - CASSLLGLSVHEQYF TGTGCCAGCAGTCTCCTTGGGCTTAGCGTCCACGAGCAGTACTTC
TRBJ2-7 - TRBV6-6 - CASSYAFSQGEQYF TGTGCCAGCAGTTATGCATTCTCCCAAGGCGAGCAGTACTTC
TRBJ1-5 - TRBV6-6 - CASSYGRGQPQHF TGTGCCAGCAGTTACGGTAGGGGTCAGCCCCAGCATTTT
TRBJ2-1 - TRBV20-1 - CSARGYSAYNEQFF TGCAGTGCTAGAGGGTACAGCGCCTACAATGAGCAGTTCTTC
TRBJ1-6 many TRBV6-5 - CASRQGSYNSPLHF TGTGCCAGCAGACAGGGCTCCTATAATTCACCCCTCCACTTT
TRBJ2-1 - TRBV7-2 - CASSLVPLALKGNEQFF TGTGCCAGCAGCTTAGTTCCCCTAGCCTTAAAAGGCAATGAGCAGTTCTTC
TRBJ2-7 - TRBV9 - CASSVSDYEQYF TGTGCCAGCAGCGTCTCCGACTACGAGCAGTACTTC
TRBJ2-5 - TRBV2 TRBD1 CASRDLSTGGETQYF TGTGCCAGCCGGGATCTTAGTACAGGGGGAGAGACCCAGTACTTC
TRBJ2-3 - TRBV29-1 - CSQRRVGTDTQYF TGCAGCCAGCGGCGCGTAGGCACAGATACGCAGTATTTT
TRBJ2-3 few TRBV29-1 TRBD2 CSVEGGAGAADTQYF TGCAGCGTTGAAGGCGGGGCGGGAGCCGCAGATACGCAGTATTTT
TRBJ2-5 few TRBV11-2 - CASSGYRELETQYF TGTGCCAGCAGCGGTTACAGGGAGTTAGAGACCCAGTACTTC
TRBJ2-3 - TRBV6-2/TRBV6-3 TRBD2 CASSGGTSPFF TGTGCCAGCAGCGGCGGGACTAGCCCCTTTTTT
TRBJ2-7 - TRBV28 - CASSPPEVGGYEQYF TGTGCCAGCAGTCCCCCGGAGGTGGGTGGCTACGAGCAGTACTTC
TRBJ2-1 - TRBV29-1 - CSGRGGQSSYNEQFF TGCAGCGGGAGGGGGGGACAAAGCTCCTACAATGAGCAGTTCTTC
TRBJ2-3 - TRBV18 - CASSVSGLTDTQYF TGTGCCAGCTCAGTTAGCGGCCTCACAGATACGCAGTATTTT
TRBJ2-1 - TRBV28 - CACSTAGTGHNEQFF TGTGCCTGCAGTACCGCGGGGACCGGGCACAACGAGCAGTTCTTC
TRBJ2-7 - TRBV7-2 TRBD2 CASSFPLSGEPYEQYF TGTGCCAGCAGCTTCCCCCTTAGCGGGGAACCCTACGAGCAGTACTTC
TRBJ2-7 - TRBV7-9 TRBD1 CASSLVGGQANSYEQYF TGTGCCAGCAGCTTAGTGGGTGGACAGGCTAACTCCTACGAGCAGTACTTC
TRBJ2-1 - TRBV29-1 TRBD2 CSVERGGYDEQFF TGCAGCGTTGAGCGGGGGGGGTACGATGAGCAGTTCTTC
TRBJ2-5 few TRBV4-1 - CASSRGSTGGQETQYF TGCGCCAGCAGCCGCGGGTCCACGGGCGGGCAAGAGACCCAGTACTTC
TRBJ1-1 - TRBV6-5 - CASKRGRADTEAFF TGTGCCAGCAAGAGGGGACGGGCGGACACTGAAGCTTTCTTT
TRBJ1-4 few TRBV6-6 TRBD1 CASSSPGTGGAGKLFF TGTGCCAGCAGTTCACCCGGGACAGGGGGCGCCGGGAAACTGTTTTTT
TRBJ2-2 - TRBV11-2 - CASSLRQNTGELFF TGTGCCAGCAGCTTAAGGCAGAACACCGGGGAGCTGTTTTTT
TRBJ2-2 few TRBV7-3 - CASEGGAGGELFF TGTGCCAGCGAGGGGGGAGCGGGCGGGGAGCTGTTTTTT
TRBJ2-1 few TRBV7-2 - CASSSEGHPNEQFF TGTGCCAGCAGCTCCGAGGGACACCCGAATGAGCAGTTCTTC
TRBJ2-5 - TRBV14 - CASSQGMVRPRPPQETQYF TGTGCCAGCAGCCAAGGAATGGTACGTCCGAGACCCCCTCAAGAGACCCAGTACTTC
TRBJ1-4 - TRBV11-3 - CASSLRMGKLFF TGTGCCAGCAGCTTAAGGATGGGAAAACTGTTTTTT
TRBJ1-5 few TRBV6-5 - CASSRTANNQPQHF TGTGCCAGCAGTCGGACGGCGAACAATCAGCCCCAGCATTTT
TRBJ1-2 few TRBV19 TRBD1 CASSTRQGYGYTF TGTGCCAGTAGTACCCGACAGGGTTACGGCTACACCTTC